Only a few counts were recorded for the clone carrying this T cell receptor (beta chain). Its antigen is unknown. This entry is derived from a study of cytomegalovirus exposure and HLA in healthy donors. Looking at the study overall: The 120 or so validation repertoires used a platform that matched the one used for the approximately 610 first-cohort repertoires, as a later analysis reported.

Regarding the study as a whole: The investigators catalogued 180 or so TCR beta chains as cytomegalovirus-associated. Most TCRs appeared rarely, but some public TCRs recurred in many donors.

The CDR3 has 14 amino acids. Germline V gene sequence: CDR1 SGHTA, CDR2 FQGTGA. V shed 1 base and J shed 5 bases, with 12 bases lying between them. While the first cohort had 600 to 800 subjects, the donors belonged to the separate validation cohort of roughly 120 subjects. The assay was immunoSEQ multiplex PCR, and TCRdb's table has in-frame clones only and misses some. The table has roughly 130,000 clones, roughly four fifths seen once. The chain has TRBV7-3 and TRBJ2-7; maybe TRBD2 (6 bases). This clonotype originated in a woman aged 30 to 39 in good health and CMV-seronegative. Sequencing was done on a sample of PBMCs. For the CDR3, the DNA is TGTGCCAGCAGCTTAATGGCGGGGTTACACGAGCAGTACTTC. Translating gives CASSLMAGLHEQYF.